The 6 T cell receptor beta chains below were found in one sample sequenced in a study of T-cell memory formation after mild COVID-19 (dated by TCRdb to about 2021). The library was generated by 5' RACE. Sequencing used an Illumina NovaSeq 6000. The raw public data were reprocessed by TCRdb itself: fastp quality trimming at Q25, MiXCR clonotype calling, in-frame beta chains only. Entries that share a CDR3 protein sequence are merged under the most common genes and DNA. Here the sample has hundreds of thousands of distinct CDR3 sequences; 20% to 30% occur a single time. Approximately 12% of the sample lies in the top ten. Source material: PBMCs or a T cell subset sorted from them (not recorded which). All receptors come from an adult woman who had mild COVID-19 (a few samples of this study predate the infection). The sample titles of this study are shuffled in the database, so cell type and time point are left out; the donor was told from shared clones.

This clonotype showed up just a few times. The gene calls are TRBV7-2 and TRBJ1-1, with TRBD1 matching 8 bases. Trimming removed 1 base from V and 11 bases from J; junction bases left unmatched: 12. The CDR3 loop spans 15 amino acids. Germline loops: CDR1 SGHTA, CDR2 FQGNSA. DNA of the CDR3: TGTGCCAGCAGCTTAGGTCAGGGGGCGCCGTGGGGCGCTTTCTTT. Encoded protein: CASSLGQGAPWGAFF.

The chain couples TRBV14 to TRBJ2-3; no firm D call. The CDR3 runs to 17 residues. Germline loops: CDR1 SGHDN, CDR2 FVKESK. Trimming shortened V by 0 bases and J by 0 bases, and 13 bases separated the two germline ends. CDR3 protein: CASSQDVGRLSTDTQYF. CDR3 nucleotide sequence: TGTGCCAGCAGCCAAGATGTGGGCCGACTTAGCACAGATACGCAGTATTTT.

The V gene is TRBV18, the J gene TRBJ2-7; 10 bases agree with TRBD2. From germline, CDR1 is KGHSH and CDR2 LQKENI. V dropped 3 bases and J dropped 3; count of bases not matched to a gene: 5. This CDR3 is built from 15 residues. Here the CDR3 reads CASSPIAGGGYEQYF. CDR3 bases: TGTGCCAGCTCACCGATAGCGGGAGGCGGCTACGAGCAGTACTTC.

This clonotype was found many times. The genes are TRBV20-1 and TRBJ2-1; TRBD1 might be the D (5 bases). The CDR3 is made up of 13 amino acids. Germline V gene sequence: CDR1 DFQATT, CDR2 SNEGSKA (reference sequence). The V end lost 0 bases, the J end lost 9 bases, and 12 bases lay between the germline ends. The CDR3 coding sequence is TGCAGTGCTAGAGATACAGGTGTCTCTGAGCAGTTCTTC. This sequence encodes CSARDTGVSEQFF.

This clonotype was counted at least ten times. This rearrangement joins TRBV7-9 to TRBJ2-1; maybe TRBD1 (6 bases). This CDR3 contains 15 residues. The germline CDR1 and CDR2 sequences are SEHNR and FQNEAQ (reference sequence). V was pared by 3 bases and J by 1 base, with 10 bases between. CDR3 in DNA: TGTGCCAGCAGCTTTACAGGGCAATCCTACAATGAGCAGTTCTTC. Protein: CASSFTGQSYNEQFF.

The chain uses TRBV6-5 and TRBJ1-1; TRBD1 matches at 8 bases. This CDR3 region has 14 residues. Germline CDR1 MNHEY, CDR2 SVGAGI. The J segment lost 3 bases and the V segment lost 4 bases, leaving 4 bases of the junction unmatched. The CDR3 loop reads CASSSTGEDTEAFF. Written as DNA, the CDR3 is TGTGCCAGCAGTTCGACAGGGGAGGACACTGAAGCTTTCTTT.